This section outlines one T cell receptor beta chain sequence together with its context. The antigen is undetermined. The entry originates in a study of T-cell memory formation after mild COVID-19. Study-level points and caveats: Contracting CD4+ clones lay largely in CM and EM, with CD8+ ones residing in EMRA. Clones shrinking between day 15 and 85 showed a balanced CD4/CD8 split, and those that grew later tilted toward CD4+. Certain responding clones were present in pre-infection memory, suggesting participation of cross-reactive memory.

5'RACE, which relied on constant-segment primers, yielded TCR alpha and TCR beta cDNA libraries carrying sample barcodes and UMIs. TCRdb re-analysed the 5' RACE reads in MiXCR, keeping a single row per CDR3 protein. This table has fewer than 600,000 distinct CDR3 sequences, approximately 21% appearing once. Trimming cost V 5 bases and J 1 base, with 13 bases left between them. This CDR3 has 15 amino acids. Per germline, CDR1 SGHTA and CDR2 FQGNSA. The sequence came from an adult woman who had mild COVID-19 (a few samples of this study predate the infection). Cell type and time point are not known. The sample comprised PBMCs or a T cell subset sorted from them (not recorded which). The chain carries TRBV7-2 and TRBJ2-3; weak D call: TRBD2 (6 bases). In DNA, the CDR3 is TGTGCCAGCAGCAGCCCGAGCGGGCGCACAGATACGCAGTATTTT. Translated: CASSSPSGRTDTQYF.